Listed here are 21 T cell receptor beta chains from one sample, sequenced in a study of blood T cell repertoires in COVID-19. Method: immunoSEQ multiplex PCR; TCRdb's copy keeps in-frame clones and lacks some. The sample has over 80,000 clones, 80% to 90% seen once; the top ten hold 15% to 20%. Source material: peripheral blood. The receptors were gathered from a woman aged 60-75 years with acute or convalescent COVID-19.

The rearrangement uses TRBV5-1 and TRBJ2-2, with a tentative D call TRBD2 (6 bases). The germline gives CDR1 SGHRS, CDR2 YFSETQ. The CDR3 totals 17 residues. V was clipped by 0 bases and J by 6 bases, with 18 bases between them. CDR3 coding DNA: TGCGCCAGCAGCTTGGGGCTGGGGGGTTTCCTGGCCGGGGAGCTGTTTTTT. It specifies CASSLGLGGFLAGELFF.

Here the CDR3 DNA reads TGTGCCAGCAGCCACAGACAGGGGACGGGCGATGAGCAGTTCTTC. Its translation: CASSHRQGTGDEQFF. This chain links TRBV11-3 with TRBJ2-1; 8 positions agree with TRBD1. This CDR3 has 15 amino acids. V lost 5 bases to trimming and J lost 8 bases; unmatched junction nucleotides: 11. Germline V gene lookup returns CDR1 SGHNT and CDR2 YENEEA.

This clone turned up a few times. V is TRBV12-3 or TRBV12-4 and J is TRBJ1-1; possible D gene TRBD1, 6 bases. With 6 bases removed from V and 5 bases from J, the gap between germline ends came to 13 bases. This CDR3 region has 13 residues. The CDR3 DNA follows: TGTGCCAGCAGCATCAGGGGACGAACTGAAGCTTTCTTT. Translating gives CASSIRGRTEAFF.

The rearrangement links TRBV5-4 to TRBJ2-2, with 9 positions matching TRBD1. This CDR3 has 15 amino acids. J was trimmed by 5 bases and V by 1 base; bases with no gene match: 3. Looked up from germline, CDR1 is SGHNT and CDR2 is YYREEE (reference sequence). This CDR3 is CASSLNRGRTGELFF. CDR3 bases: TGTGCCAGCAGCTTGAACAGGGGGCGGACCGGGGAGCTGTTTTTT.

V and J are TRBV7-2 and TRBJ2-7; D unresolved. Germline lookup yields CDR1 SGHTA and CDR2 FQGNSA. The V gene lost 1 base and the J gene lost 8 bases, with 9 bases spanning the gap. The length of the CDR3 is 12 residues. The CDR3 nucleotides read TGTGCCAGCAGCTTAGACCAGCGCCAGCAGTACTTC. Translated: CASSLDQRQQYF.

CDR3 DNA sequence: TGTGCCAGCAGCCAAGCTAGCGGCTCCTACAATGAGCAGTTCTTC. Its protein product is CASSQASGSYNEQFF. This chain joins TRBV9 and TRBJ2-1; 7 positions agree with TRBD2. There are 15 residues in the CDR3. The germline gives CDR1 SGDLS, CDR2 YYNGEE. V shed 4 bases and J 0 bases; nucleotides not matched to a gene: 4.

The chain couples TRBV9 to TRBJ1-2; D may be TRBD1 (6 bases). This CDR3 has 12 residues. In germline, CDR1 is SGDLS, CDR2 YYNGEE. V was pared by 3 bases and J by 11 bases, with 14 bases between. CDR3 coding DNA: TGTGCCAGCAGCGCGGGGACAACTCATTACACCTTC. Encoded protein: CASSAGTTHYTF.

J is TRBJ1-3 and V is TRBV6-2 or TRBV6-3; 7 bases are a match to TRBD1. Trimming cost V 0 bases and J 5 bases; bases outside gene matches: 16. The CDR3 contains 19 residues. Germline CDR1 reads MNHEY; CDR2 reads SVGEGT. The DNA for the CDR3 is TGTGCCAGCAGTTACTCCCCAACCGACAGGGTGGACACCAGAAACACCATATATTTT. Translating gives CASSYSPTDRVDTRNTIYF.

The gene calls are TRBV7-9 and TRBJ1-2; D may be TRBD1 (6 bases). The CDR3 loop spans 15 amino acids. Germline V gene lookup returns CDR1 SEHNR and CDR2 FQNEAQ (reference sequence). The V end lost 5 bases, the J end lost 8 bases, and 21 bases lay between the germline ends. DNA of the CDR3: TGTGCCAGCAGCCCTAGCGGGGGCGTCGCGGTCGGCTACACCTTC. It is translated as CASSPSGGVAVGYTF.

The chain's CDR3 is CASSSGQGIEKLFF. The CDR3, as DNA: TGTGCCAGCAGCTCGGGACAGGGGATTGAAAAACTGTTTTTT. This chain uses TRBV5-8 with TRBJ1-4, with TRBD1 matching over 10 bases. This CDR3 spans 14 amino acids. Germline V gives CDR1 SGHTS, CDR2 YDEGEE. V shed 3 bases, J shed 7 bases, and the junction held 3 bases outside the gene matches.

This CDR3 reads CASSLAPGGYSTEAFF. The CDR3 region has the DNA TGTGCCAGCAGCTTGGCCCCAGGGGGCTATAGCACTGAAGCTTTCTTT. The chain joins TRBV5-6 to TRBJ1-1, with TRBD1 matching 8 bases. Germline CDR1 is SGHDT and CDR2 is YYEEEE. This CDR3 has 16 amino acids. V lost 0 bases, J lost 4 bases, and 8 bases stayed unmatched.

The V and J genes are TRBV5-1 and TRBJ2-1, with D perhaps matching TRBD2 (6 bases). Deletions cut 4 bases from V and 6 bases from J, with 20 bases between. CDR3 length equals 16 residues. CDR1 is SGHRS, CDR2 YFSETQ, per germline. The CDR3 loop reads CASSPTLFSGLNEQFF. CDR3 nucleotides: TGCGCCAGCAGCCCGACCCTCTTTAGCGGCCTCAATGAGCAGTTCTTC.

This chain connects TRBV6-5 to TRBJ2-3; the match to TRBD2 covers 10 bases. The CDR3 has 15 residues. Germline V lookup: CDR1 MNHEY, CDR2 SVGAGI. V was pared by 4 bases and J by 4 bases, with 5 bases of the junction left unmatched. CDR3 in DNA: TGTGCCAGCAGTTCAGCGGGGGGGATTCCAGATACGCAGTATTTT. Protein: CASSSAGGIPDTQYF.

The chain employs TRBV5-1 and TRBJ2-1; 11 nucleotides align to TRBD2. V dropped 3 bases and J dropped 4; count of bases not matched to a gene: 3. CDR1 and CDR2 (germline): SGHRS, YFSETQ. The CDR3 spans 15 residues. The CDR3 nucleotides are TGCGCCAGCAGCTCCACTAGCGGGAGTTACAATGAGCAGTTCTTC. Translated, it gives CASSSTSGSYNEQFF.

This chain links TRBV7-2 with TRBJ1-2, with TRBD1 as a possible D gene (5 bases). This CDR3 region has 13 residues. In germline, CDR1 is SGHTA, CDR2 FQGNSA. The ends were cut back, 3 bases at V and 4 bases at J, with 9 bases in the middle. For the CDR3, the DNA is TGTGCCAGCAGCTTGCGTCAGGGCTATGGCTACACCTTC. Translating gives CASSLRQGYGYTF. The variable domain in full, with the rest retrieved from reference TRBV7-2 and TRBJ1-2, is GAGVSQSPSNKVTEKGKDVELRCDPISGHTALYWYRQSLGQGLEFLIYFQGNSAPDKSGLPSDRFSAERTGGSVSTLTIQRTQQEDSAVYLCASSLRQGYGYTFGSGTRLTVV.

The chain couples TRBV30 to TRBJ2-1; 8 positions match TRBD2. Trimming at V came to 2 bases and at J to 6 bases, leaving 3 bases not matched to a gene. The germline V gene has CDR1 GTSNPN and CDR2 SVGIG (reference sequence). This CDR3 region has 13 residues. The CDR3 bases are TGTGCCTGGAGTCGGGAGGGCCGCAATGAGCAGTTCTTC. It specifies CAWSREGRNEQFF. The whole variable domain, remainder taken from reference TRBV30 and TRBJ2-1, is SQTIHQWPATLVQPVGSPLSLECTVEGTSNPNLYWYRQAAGRGLQLLFYSVGIGQISSEVPQNLSASRPQDRQFILSSKKLLLSDSGFYLCAWSREGRNEQFFGPGTRLTVL.

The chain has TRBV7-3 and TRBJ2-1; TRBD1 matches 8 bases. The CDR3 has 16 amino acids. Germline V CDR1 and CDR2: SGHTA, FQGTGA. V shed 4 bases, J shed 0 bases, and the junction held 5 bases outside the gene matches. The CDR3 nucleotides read TGTGCCAGCAGCTCCCGGGACAGGAGCTCCTACAATGAGCAGTTCTTC. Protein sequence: CASSSRDRSSYNEQFF.

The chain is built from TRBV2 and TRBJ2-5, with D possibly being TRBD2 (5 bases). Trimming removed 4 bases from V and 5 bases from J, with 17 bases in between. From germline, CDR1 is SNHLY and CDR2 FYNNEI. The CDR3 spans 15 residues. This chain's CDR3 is CASSVSQTSGETQYF. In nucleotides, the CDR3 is TGTGCCAGCAGTGTCTCCCAAACCTCGGGGGAGACCCAGTACTTC.

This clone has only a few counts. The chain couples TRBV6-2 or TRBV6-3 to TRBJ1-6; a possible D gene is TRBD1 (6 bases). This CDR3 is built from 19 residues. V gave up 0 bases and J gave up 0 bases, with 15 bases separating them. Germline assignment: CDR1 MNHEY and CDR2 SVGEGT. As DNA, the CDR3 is TGTGCCAGCAGTTACTCGAGAGTAGGGGGTGACTCCTATAATTCACCCCTCCACTTT. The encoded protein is CASSYSRVGGDSYNSPLHF.

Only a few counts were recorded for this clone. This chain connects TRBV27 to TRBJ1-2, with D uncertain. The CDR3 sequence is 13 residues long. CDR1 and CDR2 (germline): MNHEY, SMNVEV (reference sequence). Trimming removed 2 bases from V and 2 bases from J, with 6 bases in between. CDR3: CASSLTGNYGYTF. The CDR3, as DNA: TGTGCCAGCAGTTTAACGGGAAACTATGGCTACACCTTC.

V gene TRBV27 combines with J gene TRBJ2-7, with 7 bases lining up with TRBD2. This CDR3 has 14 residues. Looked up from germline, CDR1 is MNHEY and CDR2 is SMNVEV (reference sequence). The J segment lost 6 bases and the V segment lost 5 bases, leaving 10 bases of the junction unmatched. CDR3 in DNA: TGTGCCAGCAGTCGGGCCGGCGGGGGTGGCGAGCAGTACTTC. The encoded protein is CASSRAGGGGEQYF.